These T cell receptor beta chains were read from a single sample in a study of blood T cell repertoires in COVID-19. Measured with immunoSEQ multiplex PCR; TCRdb has only the in-frame clones, and not every one. The top ten clones hold around 5% of a sample with about 200,000 clones, about 85% of them seen once. The source material was peripheral blood. The source is a woman older than 75 with acute or convalescent COVID-19. The CDR3 runs from the conserved cysteine through the conserved F or W. Each record gives: J gene, V gene, clone size, D gene, CDR3 protein, CDR3 DNA. A D gene is named only where the DNA matches it firmly. Only some rows state a clone size, as once, few, many or a class for expanded clones.

J gene: TRBJ1-3
V gene: TRBV11-2
clone size: NA
D gene: NA
CDR3 protein: CASSFSLGNTIYF
CDR3 DNA: TGTGCCAGCAGCTTTAGTCTTGGAAACACCATATATTTT

J gene: TRBJ1-1
V gene: TRBV19
clone size: NA
D gene: NA
CDR3 protein: CASSIDYSRGTEAFF
CDR3 DNA: TGTGCCAGTAGTATAGATTATAGCAGGGGCACTGAAGCTTTCTTT

J gene: TRBJ2-3
V gene: TRBV5-1
clone size: NA
D gene: TRBD2
CDR3 protein: CASSPLVTAGVAPDTQYF
CDR3 DNA: TGCGCCAGCAGCCCACTCGTCACAGCGGGAGTGGCCCCAGATACGCAGTATTTT

J gene: TRBJ2-7
V gene: TRBV28
clone size: NA
D gene: NA
CDR3 protein: CASSSPGAYEQYF
CDR3 DNA: TGTGCCAGCAGTTCGCCAGGGGCTTACGAGCAGTACTTC

J gene: TRBJ1-6
V gene: TRBV5-1
clone size: NA
D gene: NA
CDR3 protein: CASSSKAGANIDSPLHF
CDR3 DNA: TGCGCCAGCAGCTCAAAAGCGGGGGCCAATATTGATTCACCCCTCCACTTT

J gene: TRBJ1-5
V gene: TRBV6-2/TRBV6-3
clone size: few
D gene: NA
CDR3 protein: CASSYGQTRPQHF
CDR3 DNA: TGTGCCAGCAGTTACGGGCAAACTCGGCCCCAGCATTTT

J gene: TRBJ1-5
V gene: TRBV6-5
clone size: few
D gene: NA
CDR3 protein: CASSYSGGPGNQPQHF
CDR3 DNA: TGTGCCAGCAGTTACTCCGGGGGGCCGGGTAATCAGCCCCAGCATTTT

J gene: TRBJ1-2
V gene: TRBV5-6
clone size: NA
D gene: TRBD1
CDR3 protein: CASSPIGQGSYGYTF
CDR3 DNA: TGTGCCAGCAGCCCCATCGGACAGGGTAGCTATGGCTACACCTTC

J gene: TRBJ1-4
V gene: TRBV25-1
clone size: once
D gene: NA
CDR3 protein: CASSKTGIPATNEKLFF
CDR3 DNA: TGTGCCAGCAGTAAAACAGGTATTCCTGCAACTAATGAAAAACTGTTTTTT

J gene: TRBJ2-1
V gene: TRBV10-1
clone size: NA
D gene: TRBD1
CDR3 protein: CASSESYRTGVNEQFF
CDR3 DNA: TGCGCCAGCAGTGAGTCCTACAGGACAGGGGTTAATGAGCAGTTCTTC

J gene: TRBJ2-7
V gene: TRBV24-1
clone size: NA
D gene: TRBD2
CDR3 protein: CATSGSGTYEQYF
CDR3 DNA: TGTGCCACCAGTGGTAGCGGGACTTACGAGCAGTACTTC

J gene: TRBJ1-1
V gene: TRBV7-2
clone size: NA
D gene: TRBD1
CDR3 protein: CASRTGGVNTEAFF
CDR3 DNA: TGTGCCAGCAGGACAGGGGGCGTGAACACTGAAGCTTTCTTT

J gene: TRBJ1-2
V gene: TRBV7-2
clone size: few
D gene: TRBD1
CDR3 protein: CASSRRTGGYGYTF
CDR3 DNA: TGTGCCAGCAGCCGCCGGACAGGGGGCTATGGCTACACCTTC

J gene: TRBJ1-1
V gene: TRBV12-3/TRBV12-4
clone size: NA
D gene: TRBD1
CDR3 protein: CASSPGTVTEAFF
CDR3 DNA: TGTGCCAGCAGTCCAGGGACAGTCACTGAAGCTTTCTTT

J gene: TRBJ1-4
V gene: TRBV7-9
clone size: NA
D gene: NA
CDR3 protein: CASRGANNEKLFF
CDR3 DNA: TGTGCCAGCAGGGGGGCAAATAATGAAAAACTGTTTTTT

J gene: TRBJ1-3
V gene: TRBV7-9
clone size: NA
D gene: NA
CDR3 protein: CASSANIGGPRSGNTIYF
CDR3 DNA: TGTGCCAGCAGCGCCAACATAGGAGGGCCCCGCTCTGGAAACACCATATATTTT

J gene: TRBJ1-2
V gene: TRBV28
clone size: many
D gene: NA
CDR3 protein: CASSWTQGSGYTF
CDR3 DNA: TGTGCCAGCAGTTGGACGCAGGGGTCTGGCTACACCTTC

J gene: TRBJ1-5
V gene: TRBV18
clone size: NA
D gene: TRBD1
CDR3 protein: CASSWTGSYSNQPQHF
CDR3 DNA: TGTGCCAGCTCTTGGACAGGGTCTTATAGCAATCAGCCCCAGCATTTT

J gene: TRBJ1-1
V gene: TRBV7-9
clone size: NA
D gene: NA
CDR3 protein: CASSKQADTEAFF
CDR3 DNA: TGTGCCAGCAGCAAACAGGCGGACACTGAAGCTTTCTTT

J gene: TRBJ2-4
V gene: TRBV30
clone size: few
D gene: TRBD1
CDR3 protein: CAWSVAGGNIQYF
CDR3 DNA: TGTGCCTGGAGTGTAGCAGGGGGAAACATTCAGTACTTC

J gene: TRBJ2-5
V gene: TRBV7-7
clone size: NA
D gene: TRBD1
CDR3 protein: CASSSTGTGEETQYF
CDR3 DNA: TGTGCTAGCAGCTCTACCGGGACAGGAGAAGAGACCCAGTACTTC

J gene: TRBJ1-1
V gene: TRBV5-1
clone size: NA
D gene: NA
CDR3 protein: CASSLRPGGHTEAFF
CDR3 DNA: TGCGCCAGCAGCTTGCGCCCGGGGGGACACACTGAAGCTTTCTTT

J gene: TRBJ1-2
V gene: TRBV5-4
clone size: NA
D gene: NA
CDR3 protein: CASSPDSDYGYTF
CDR3 DNA: TGTGCCAGCAGCCCGGACAGTGACTATGGCTACACCTTC

J gene: TRBJ1-1
V gene: TRBV6-6
clone size: NA
D gene: TRBD1
CDR3 protein: CASSYGTVNTEAFF
CDR3 DNA: TGTGCCAGCAGTTACGGGACAGTGAACACTGAAGCTTTCTTT